This TCR beta chain was profiled in a study of T and B cells in COVID-19 patients. Study at large: COVID-19 patients gave peripheral blood either during active infection or after recovery. Recovered patients mostly had mild to moderate COVID-19 managed as outpatients.

Study observations and caveats: Clonality of TRB repertoires was high in active COVID-19; recovery brought above-healthy diversity and richness. No sequencing was yet done of CD4+, regulatory or CD8+ subsets, or of SARS-CoV-2-responsive or tetramer+ sorted cells.

Multiplex PCR with BIOMED2 TRB-A/B primer pools amplified TRB rearrangements. In TCRdb, the multiplex PCR reads were re-called with MiXCR into one record per CDR3 protein. The sample records around 30,000 distinct CDR3 sequences, roughly 33% being singletons. Trimming took 6 bases from V and 8 from J; bases not matched to a gene: 11. The CDR3 is 15 residues long. The germline V gene encodes CDR1 SEHNR and CDR2 FQNEAQ (reference sequence). As for this clonotype: Its antigen is not identified.

TRB was amplified from around 250-500 ng of blood genomic DNA. The clonotype comes from a human donor who had recovered from COVID-19. J is TRBJ1-4 and V is TRBV7-9; 8 bases are shared with TRBD1. What was sequenced was blood. This CDR3 is CASSLGRGRTEKLFF. The CDR3 DNA is TGTGCCAGCAGTCTAGGCAGGGGGCGTACAGAAAAACTGTTTTTT.